The rows below give T cell receptor beta chains drawn from one sample of a study of CD8+ T cells in alopecia areata. Some clones are missing from TCRdb's copy, which holds only in-frame ones; the method was immunoSEQ multiplex PCR. The sample lists around 200,000 clones; about 53% were seen once. This sample comprised CD8+ T cells sorted from blood, obtained at week 24, from a patient treated with tofacitinib. Receptors were obtained from a human donor with alopecia areata. Each CDR3 is given with its conserved first and last residue. A D gene is named only where the DNA matches it firmly. A row's size may be missing; if present it is once, few, many or a size class.

cdr3_nt cdr3_aa j_call d_call v_call clone_size cdr3_length
TGCAGCGCCTATCTGCAGGCTGGCTACACCTTC CSAYLQAGYTF TRBJ1-2 - TRBV29-1 few 11
TGCGCCAGCAGCTTGAAGGCTAGCGGGGGACAAGAGACCCAGTACTTC CASSLKASGGQETQYF TRBJ2-5 TRBD2 TRBV5-1 few 16
TGCAGCGTTGAACTCCGGGACAGGGGTACCGGGGAGCTGTTTTTT CSVELRDRGTGELFF TRBJ2-2 TRBD1 TRBV29-1 - 15
TGTGCCAGCAGCACCGCGGACAGGGGCTACAATGAGCAGTTCTTC CASSTADRGYNEQFF TRBJ2-1 TRBD1 TRBV7-9 - 15
TGTGCCTGGGGGGCCGGGGACGGTAATGAAAAACTGTTTTTT CAWGAGDGNEKLFF TRBJ1-4 - TRBV30 - 14
TGTGCCTGGTTCGACTATGGCTACACCTTC CAWFDYGYTF TRBJ1-2 - TRBV30 few 10
TGCGCCAGCAGCCAAGATCGGTCGGGGGGCTATGGCTACACCTTC CASSQDRSGGYGYTF TRBJ1-2 - TRBV4-3 once 15
TGTGCCAGCAGTGAAAGATTCGGCGACTACACCTTC CASSERFGDYTF TRBJ1-2 - TRBV25-1 - 12
TGTGCCAGCAGCTTAGACCTTGGGTCCTACAATGAGCAGTTCTTC CASSLDLGSYNEQFF TRBJ2-1 - TRBV7-2 - 15
TGCAGCGTGGACTGGACAGGGAACTTC CSVDWTGNF TRBJ2-5 TRBD1 TRBV29-1 - 9
TGTGCCAGCAGTTTACGAGCCGGGAATCAAGAGACCCAGTACTTC CASSLRAGNQETQYF TRBJ2-5 - TRBV27 - 15
TGCAGCGCTGTTGGTGGCCCGAACTACGAGCAGTACTTC CSAVGGPNYEQYF TRBJ2-7 - TRBV29-1 - 13
TGTGCCAGCAGCTTGTTTCTAGCGGGGGGGCTCGATGAGCAGTTCTTC CASSLFLAGGLDEQFF TRBJ2-1 TRBD2 TRBV5-4 - 16
TGTGCCAGCGGTCGGACAGGCACTGAAGCTTTCTTT CASGRTGTEAFF TRBJ1-1 TRBD1 TRBV11-2 many 12
TGTGCCAGCAGTGAACAGGGAGGGCTTAGGACTGAAGCTTTCTTT CASSEQGGLRTEAFF TRBJ1-1 - TRBV27 - 15
TGCAGCGTTGTGGGGGATAGTAGGGCCCCGGCCGTTGTAGAGACCCAGTACTTC CSVVGDSRAPAVVETQYF TRBJ2-5 - TRBV29-1 few 18
TGCGCCAGCAGCTTGGCCGGCAGCCTCGAAGCTTTCTTT CASSLAGSLEAFF TRBJ1-1 - TRBV5-1 - 13
TGCAGCGTTGAAGAGGAAGGACTCCATGGCTACACCTTC CSVEEEGLHGYTF TRBJ1-2 - TRBV29-1 few 13
TGCAGCGTCGTGGGCCCTGCGGGTGAGCAGTTCTTC CSVVGPAGEQFF TRBJ2-1 - TRBV29-1 - 12
TGTGCCAGCAGCTTGGATCGGAGGACGAACACTGAAGCTTTCTTT CASSLDRRTNTEAFF TRBJ1-1 - TRBV5-6 - 15
TGTGCCTGGAGACAGATAGCGGTCCTCTCTGGGGCCAACGTCCTGACTTTC CAWRQIAVLSGANVLTF TRBJ2-6 - TRBV30 few 17
TGTGCCAGCAGTATGGGGACAGTCAATGAAAAACTGTTTTTT CASSMGTVNEKLFF TRBJ1-4 TRBD1 TRBV27 - 14
TGTGCTAGTGGTTTGGTAGACAATGAGCAGTTCTTC CASGLVDNEQFF TRBJ2-1 - TRBV12-5 few 12
TGTGCCAGCAGCACCTCGGGACAGGGTTACGAGCAGTACTTC CASSTSGQGYEQYF TRBJ2-7 TRBD1 TRBV13 few 14
TGCGCCAGCAGTCTATTTCCACGTTCCGGGACTAGCGGGGGGACGCCCTACAATGAGCAGTTCTTC CASSLFPRSGTSGGTPYNEQFF TRBJ2-1 TRBD2 TRBV23-1 - 22
TGCGCCAGCAGCGACCGGGACAGCTCCTACGAGCAGTACTTC CASSDRDSSYEQYF TRBJ2-7 TRBD1 TRBV5-1 - 14
TGTGCCAGTAGCATACCGGACAGTTATGGCTACACCTTC CASSIPDSYGYTF TRBJ1-2 - TRBV19 - 13
TGCGCCAGCAGCATACAGGGGAGATCATTCGATGAGCAGTTCTTC CASSIQGRSFDEQFF TRBJ2-1 TRBD1 TRBV5-1 - 15
TGTGCCATCAGTGAGGGGACAGCGAGCTCCTACGAGCAGTACTTC CAISEGTASSYEQYF TRBJ2-7 TRBD1 TRBV10-3 - 15
TGTGCCAGCAGCTTATCTTCCGGGACTAACTACGAGCAGTACTTC CASSLSSGTNYEQYF TRBJ2-7 TRBD2 TRBV7-8 few 15
TGCGCCAGCAGCCAAGATGGGGCATCATCGGGGAATGAGCAGTTCTTC CASSQDGASSGNEQFF TRBJ2-1 - TRBV4-3 - 16
TGTGCCAGCAGCCGTCTTAATCAGCCCCAGCATTTT CASSRLNQPQHF TRBJ1-5 - TRBV13 - 12
TGTGCCAGCAGGGGACTCCCTAGCAATCAGCCCCAGCATTTT CASRGLPSNQPQHF TRBJ1-5 - TRBV6-5 few 14
TGTGCCAGCAGCTTAGACTGGCAGGGATCCTACGAGCAGTACTTC CASSLDWQGSYEQYF TRBJ2-7 - TRBV7-9 few 15
TGTGCCAGCAGCGTAGGTCGGGGGAGCCAAGGGTATGGCTACACCTTC CASSVGRGSQGYGYTF TRBJ1-2 - TRBV9 - 16
TGCGCCAGCAGCCAAGATCTCACAGGTTACTACGAGCAGTACTTC CASSQDLTGYYEQYF TRBJ2-7 - TRBV4-3 - 15
TGTGCCTTCCGGACGGGTAATGAAAAACTGTTTTTT CAFRTGNEKLFF TRBJ1-4 - TRBV30 - 12
TGTGCCAGCAGCCGGGGGCAGGGTCGGAATGAGCAGTTCTTC CASSRGQGRNEQFF TRBJ2-1 - TRBV13 - 14
TGTGCCAGCAGCCTCATCGGGACTAGCGGGAATGAGCAGTTCTTC CASSLIGTSGNEQFF TRBJ2-1 TRBD2 TRBV11-3 - 15
TGTGCCAGCAGCTTTTCACCGGGACTAGCGGGGCTGAACACCGGGGAGCTGTTTTTT CASSFSPGLAGLNTGELFF TRBJ2-2 TRBD2 TRBV7-9 - 19
TGTGCCAGTAGCCCACTTCTTGGGGGGACCACAGATACGCAGTATTTT CASSPLLGGTTDTQYF TRBJ2-3 - TRBV19 few 16
TGTGCCAGCAGTTTCACGGATCGGGACGGCCCCTACGAGCAGTACTTC CASSFTDRDGPYEQYF TRBJ2-7 - TRBV28 - 16
TGTGCCAGCAGTCAGGGGGTACAGGGGTACGAGCAGTACTTC CASSQGVQGYEQYF TRBJ2-7 TRBD1 TRBV9 - 14
TGTGCCAGCAGCCTAAGCGAGGGGTACACTGAAGCTTTCTTT CASSLSEGYTEAFF TRBJ1-1 - TRBV7-9 - 14
TGCAGCGTTGAATCGGAGGGGGGCTACTATGGCTACACCTTC CSVESEGGYYGYTF TRBJ1-2 - TRBV29-1 - 14
TGTGCCAGTAGTATGGGGACAGGCTCCGAGCAGTACTTC CASSMGTGSEQYF TRBJ2-7 TRBD1 TRBV19 few 13